This section outlines one T cell receptor (beta chain) sequence together with its context. Its specificity is not known. Repertoires were generated with immunoSEQ multiplex PCR, while TCRdb's copy carries only in-frame clones and drops some. The sample has around 80,000 clones; around 94% are singletons. This entry is derived from a study of OX40 agonist ivuxolimab in advanced cancers. Across the whole study: The patients' treatment was ivuxolimab, an agonistic anti-OX40 (CD134) antibody. Participants, 82.7% male, averaged around 64 years of age, ranging from about 23 to 80.

Study results and caveats: Some nonresponders also had low normalized T-cell clonal expansion. There was clonal expansion of CD4+ and CD8+ blood T cells by week 6 at 0.1 to 3.0 mg/kg.

V was shortened by 3 bases and J by 14 bases, with 16 bases between the two germline ends. The CDR3 spans 12 residues. The germline V gene encodes CDR1 MNHEY and CDR2 SMNVEV (reference sequence). This clonotype was obtained from an adult with an advanced solid tumor such as melanoma, head and neck, liver or kidney cancer. The sequencing used CD4+ or CD8+ T cells sorted from blood, collected in a trial of the OX40 agonist ivuxolimab. This chain uses TRBV27 with TRBJ1-2, with a weak D call TRBD1 (6 bases). CDR3: CASSLSSGAQTF. For the CDR3, the DNA is TGTGCCAGCAGTTTGTCCTCGGGGGCGCAAACCTTC.